This T cell receptor beta chain was obtained from a study of OX40 agonist ivuxolimab in advanced cancers. The data were produced by immunoSEQ multiplex PCR, yet TCRdb's version contains in-frame clones alone and is incomplete. The sample lists roughly 66,000 clones; around 86% were seen once. The V segment lost 6 bases and the J segment 3 bases; nucleotides outside the gene matches: 7. Germline V lookup: CDR1 MNHNY, CDR2 SVGAGI (reference sequence). CDR3 length: 16 amino acids. Sequenced material: CD4+ or CD8+ T cells sorted from blood, taken in a trial of the OX40 agonist ivuxolimab. The chain joins TRBV6-6 to TRBJ2-2, with TRBD1 identical over 10 bases. This sequence originates from an adult with an advanced solid tumor such as melanoma, head and neck, liver or kidney cancer. CDR3: CASSGGQGWDTGELFF. The CDR3 nucleotides read TGTGCCAGCAGCGGGGGACAGGGGTGGGACACCGGGGAGCTGTTTTTT.